The 16 T cell receptor beta chains below come from one sample, sequenced in a study of CD8 T cells in ankylosing spondylitis. Study-level points and caveats: Roughly 8 highly homologous variants made up a TCR beta motif, and this motif appeared characteristic of ankylosing spondylitis blood.

These receptors' antigens are unknown. Using its own MiXCR run on the 5' RACE reads, TCRdb lists one record per CDR3 protein. The data hold around 220,000 distinct CDR3 sequences, with approximately 16% observed a single time. The sample comprised blood, either unsorted or a sorted T cell fraction (not recorded which). The receptor set was obtained from a male donor with ankylosing spondylitis.

This sequence joins TRBV29-1 and TRBJ2-3; 11 bases agree with TRBD2. CDR1 SQVTM and CDR2 ANQGSEA come from the germline V gene. The CDR3 covers 15 residues. J gave up 1 base and V 3 bases, and 3 bases lay outside the gene matches. CDR3 DNA: TGCAGCGTTGACCCACTAGCGGGGGGCACAGATACGCAGTATTTT. This gives the protein CSVDPLAGGTDTQYF.

This clonotype was recorded a few times. This chain uses TRBV5-1 with TRBJ1-1; D is possibly TRBD1 (5 bases). The CDR3 is 14 amino acids. CDR1 is SGHRS and CDR2 is YFSETQ in the germline V gene. Trimming removed 6 bases at V and 4 bases at J, with 16 bases between. The DNA for the CDR3 is TGCGCCAGCAAAGTTTGGGCAGGGCCCACTGAAGCTTTCTTT. Protein sequence: CASKVWAGPTEAFF. Using reference TRBV5-1 and TRBJ1-1 for the parts outside the CDR3, the full variable domain is KAGVTQTPRYLIKTRGQQVTLSCSPISGHRSVSWYQQTPGQGLQFLFEYFSETQRNKGNFPGRFSGRQFSNSRSEMNVSTLELGDSALYLCASKVWAGPTEAFFGQGTRLTVV.

V and J are TRBV27 and TRBJ2-7, with D unclear. Germline lookup yields CDR1 MNHEY and CDR2 SMNVEV (reference sequence). The CDR3 has 13 amino acids. Trimming removed 3 bases at V and 3 bases at J, with 9 bases between. CDR3 DNA: TGTGCCAGCAGTTTTCGGCCAGACTACGAGCAGTACTTC. This codes for CASSFRPDYEQYF.

The V call is TRBV4-2, the J call TRBJ1-2; D is possibly TRBD1 (5 bases). Germline-derived CDR1 and CDR2 are LGHNA and YNFKEQ. Trimming removed 4 bases at V and 0 bases at J, with 21 bases between. This CDR3 has 18 amino acids. The CDR3 bases are TGTGCCAGCAGCCCGCCGGGGGGGGAATCGATAGCTAACTATGGCTACACCTTC. This encodes CASSPPGGESIANYGYTF.

This clonotype was picked up a small number of times. The chain uses TRBV27 and TRBJ2-7; D not certain. V lost 5 bases and J 0 bases, leaving 8 bases between the germline ends. Germline CDR1 is MNHEY and CDR2 is SMNVEV (reference sequence). The CDR3 totals 13 residues. This chain's CDR3 is CASSPTDSYEQYF. CDR3 bases: TGTGCCAGCAGTCCAACCGACTCCTACGAGCAGTACTTC.

This clonotype was seen only a few times. This sequence joins TRBV7-9 and TRBJ1-1; 10 positions agree with TRBD1. The CDR3 is 16 residues long. CDR1 is SEHNR and CDR2 is FQNEAQ in the germline V gene (reference sequence). The V segment lost 5 bases and the J segment 5 bases; nucleotides outside the gene matches: 11. The CDR3 DNA follows: TGTGCCAGCAGCCCTGAAAGGGGACAGGGGTTGACTGAAGCTTTCTTT. It encodes CASSPERGQGLTEAFF.

This clonotype was detected many times. The V gene is TRBV6-7, the J gene TRBJ2-6; the match to TRBD1 covers 8 bases. TRBV6-7 is reported as an ORF; its role is uncertain. Germline trimming cut 2 bases from V and 1 base from J; bases unmatched to any gene: 10. This CDR3 comprises 19 residues. The CDR3 DNA sequence: TGTGCCAGCAGTTACGTGAATTCCACAGGGGGATCTGGGGCCAACGTCCTGACTTTC. Its protein is CASSYVNSTGGSGANVLTF.

This chain uses TRBV9 with TRBJ2-3; a possible D gene is TRBD1 (6 bases). The length of the CDR3 is 17 residues. Per germline, CDR1 SGDLS and CDR2 YYNGEE. Trimming left V 0 bases short and J 2 bases short, with 16 bases between. As DNA, the CDR3 is TGTGCCAGCAGCGTAGAGGGGGAAATCGAATACACAGATACGCAGTATTTT. Amino acids: CASSVEGEIEYTDTQYF.

This clonotype was observed a handful of times. V usage is TRBV3-1 and J usage is TRBJ1-4, with D possibly matching TRBD1 (6 bases). The CDR3 is made up of 16 amino acids. Germline V lookup: CDR1 LGHDT, CDR2 YNNKEL (reference sequence). Trimming left V 0 bases short and J 1 base short, with 9 bases between. The CDR3, as DNA: TGTGCCAGCAGCCAAGATGAGGGACAAACTAATGAAAAACTGTTTTTT. Translating it yields CASSQDEGQTNEKLFF.

The CDR3 coding sequence is TGCAGTGCTAGACTTCGACTAGCGGGGGGCTACAATGAGCAGTTCTTC. It yields the protein CSARLRLAGGYNEQFF. V and J are TRBV20-1 and TRBJ2-1; 13 bases match TRBD2. Per the germline V gene, CDR1 is DFQATT and CDR2 is SNEGSKA (reference sequence). This CDR3 is 16 amino acids long. The trim removed 2 bases at V and 3 bases at J, leaving 4 bases unmatched.

This clonotype was detected only a few times. V gene TRBV5-6 combines with J gene TRBJ2-7, with TRBD2 matching over 7 bases. This CDR3 contains 12 residues. Germline V gene lookup returns CDR1 SGHDT and CDR2 YYEEEE. Unmatched junction bases numbered 4, after V lost 3 bases and J lost 7 bases. CDR3 amino acids: CASSSGGREQYF. CDR3 DNA: TGTGCCAGCAGCTCCGGGGGGAGAGAGCAGTACTTC.

The sample holds a few counts of this clonotype. The genes are TRBV20-1 and TRBJ2-7; 8 nucleotides align to TRBD1. V trimming: 4 bases; J trimming: 3 bases; junction bases outside the gene matches: 11. The CDR3 spans 15 residues. Germline CDR1 is DFQATT and CDR2 is SNEGSKA (reference sequence). CDR3 sequence reads: CSATPRDRPIYEQYF. The CDR3 DNA is TGCAGTGCTACCCCCCGGGACAGGCCAATCTACGAGCAGTACTTC.

The rearrangement uses TRBV29-1 and TRBJ2-7, with 8 bases matching TRBD2. J lost 2 bases, V lost 4 bases, and 19 bases had no gene match. The length of the CDR3 is 18 residues. Germline V gives CDR1 SQVTM, CDR2 ANQGSEA. CDR3 protein: CSVGVEGAGARLPYEQYF. CDR3 coding DNA: TGCAGCGTTGGCGTCGAGGGAGCGGGAGCCCGTCTCCCCTACGAGCAGTACTTC.

This clonotype was picked up a small number of times. The rearrangement uses TRBV29-1 and TRBJ2-2; D gene uncertain. V lost 5 bases to trimming and J lost 0 bases, with 4 bases between them. This CDR3 has 12 residues. CDR1 SQVTM and CDR2 ANQGSEA come from the germline V gene. The CDR3 sequence: CSVLANTGELFF. The CDR3 DNA follows: TGCAGCGTTTTGGCGAACACCGGGGAGCTGTTTTTT.

This clonotype was detected once. This chain links TRBV6-5 with TRBJ1-1; 7 bases match TRBD1. The CDR3 totals 14 residues. V was clipped by 2 bases and J by 4 bases; unmatched bases: 4. CDR1 is MNHEY, CDR2 SVGAGI, per germline. Here the CDR3 DNA reads TGTGCCAGCAGTTACACCAACAGGGGCACTGAAGCTTTCTTT. It encodes CASSYTNRGTEAFF.

Only a few counts were recorded for this clonotype. The chain employs TRBV29-1 and TRBJ2-7; the D gene is possibly TRBD1 (6 bases). Trimming shortened V by 3 bases and J by 7 bases, and 16 bases separated the two germline ends. This CDR3 contains 13 residues. CDR1 SQVTM and CDR2 ANQGSEA come from the germline V gene. Here the CDR3 reads CSVEDSQMGEQYF. CDR3 in DNA: TGCAGCGTTGAGGACAGCCAAATGGGGGAGCAGTACTTC.